This TCR beta chain was sequenced for a study of blood T cell repertoires in COVID-19 (TCRdb year 2020). Context from the whole study: Collaborator samples came from the United States, Italy and Spain and covered acute and convalescent phases of COVID-19. The prospective study material was composed of cDNA or gDNA derived from T cells, B-cell-depleted T cells, or PBMCs. The dataset comprised deeply sampled blood TCRbeta repertoires from subjects exposed to, actively infected with, or recovered from COVID-19. The repertoires were made available in a free public database intended to serve as a resource for research on the immune response to SARS-CoV-2. The samples were drawn from the first 160 participants of the ongoing ImmuneRACE study and from about 1,200 subjects provided by 6 global collaborators. Nearly every sample came with metadata listing a de-identified subject ID, COVID-19 status, age in years and sex. Where available, HLA class I and class II types were taken from metadata supplied by the sample provider and were not determined by assay-based typing. The study at large found these results: The quantity of clinical and demographic metadata differed by source and by participant and was supplied without curation.

Compared with germline, V lacks 4 bases and J lacks 4 bases; bases without a gene match: 10. Per the germline V gene (reference sequence), LGHDT is the CDR1 and YNNKEL is the CDR2. The CDR3 spans 16 residues, from the cysteine through the phenylalanine. Of all the DNA, just the CDR3 is kept, 48 bases in frame from base 1. Participants in the prospective study were aged roughly 18 to 89 years, lived in some 24 United States geographic areas, and enrolled through a virtual design. To assign participants to cohorts, the prospective study relied on clinical history that participants themselves reported in a screening survey and a study questionnaire. ImmuneRACE Cohort 3 recovered participants were defined by two consecutive negative NP/OP PCR tests, healthcare professional clearance, or symptom resolution. Mobile phlebotomists in the prospective study collected whole blood, serum and a nasopharyngeal or oropharyngeal swab from every participant. Additional blood draws and questionnaires over an approximately two-month period could optionally be provided by prospective study participants. Before DNA extraction, blood samples from the prospective study were shipped at room temperature or frozen.

On this clone: The specificity of this receptor is unknown. Base-call qualities are not available, and no considerably larger clone is one nucleotide away.

TCRbeta CDR3 regions were amplified from genomic DNA by means of the immunoSEQ Assay, a bias-controlled multiplex PCR. Turning to the authors' computational methods: The number of nucleated cells in each sample was estimated by amplification of reference gene primers within the assay. To quantify the absolute abundance of each unique TCRbeta CDR3 rearrangement, sequence reads were collapsed and filtered. For each sample, productive Simpson clonality was calculated by taking the square root of Simpson's diversity index across productive rearrangements. As stored in TCRdb, this immuneACCESS dataset retains in-frame rearrangements with V and J assigned. A fraction of the clones does not appear; measured against another copy, unresolved V genes explain less than half of the discrepancy, and the remainder lacks a known reason. From that table come the V and J calls and clone size; the DNA was used to work out D and trimming. The sample table holds fewer than 250,000 clones, of which 80% to 85% were seen once. The ten largest clones take up 6.8% of the sample.

The specimen was PBMCs or T cells enriched from blood (not recorded which). The sequence was obtained from a woman aged 35 to 49 who had recovered from COVID-19. The chain is encoded by TRBV3-1 (or the pseudogene TRBV3-2) joined to TRBJ1-2; 9 of the junction bases match TRBD1. CDR3 reads: CASSPQEGQGGYGYTF. The sequenced DNA is TGTGCCAGCAGCCCTCAAGAGGGACAGGGAGGCTATGGCTACACCTTC.